The entry that follows covers one TCR beta chain sequence. Other DNA sequences within the sample encode an identical CDR3. Original analysis: Reference gene primer amplification yielded estimated nucleated cell counts. TCRdb's copy holds only in-frame clones and misses some; the assay was immunoSEQ multiplex PCR. V, J and clone size derive from that table, while D and trimming were established from the DNA sequence. The sample contains over 110,000 clones, 65% to 80% of which appear only once. This specimen belongs to a study of blood T cell repertoires in COVID-19. Study-wide background: Some COVID-19 samples were acute and others convalescent; all came from the United States, Italy and Spain.

There are 14 residues in the CDR3. From germline, CDR1 is SGHRS and CDR2 YFSETQ. V lost 4 bases and J 1 base, leaving 8 bases between the germline ends. The gene calls are TRBV5-1 and TRBJ1-4, with D unresolved. The TCR sequence derives from a man between 60 and 75 years old with acute or convalescent COVID-19. Sequenced input: peripheral blood. CDR3 residues: CASSPGGTNEKLFF. The CDR3 DNA reads TGCGCCAGCAGCCCGGGTGGAACTAATGAAAAACTGTTTTTT.